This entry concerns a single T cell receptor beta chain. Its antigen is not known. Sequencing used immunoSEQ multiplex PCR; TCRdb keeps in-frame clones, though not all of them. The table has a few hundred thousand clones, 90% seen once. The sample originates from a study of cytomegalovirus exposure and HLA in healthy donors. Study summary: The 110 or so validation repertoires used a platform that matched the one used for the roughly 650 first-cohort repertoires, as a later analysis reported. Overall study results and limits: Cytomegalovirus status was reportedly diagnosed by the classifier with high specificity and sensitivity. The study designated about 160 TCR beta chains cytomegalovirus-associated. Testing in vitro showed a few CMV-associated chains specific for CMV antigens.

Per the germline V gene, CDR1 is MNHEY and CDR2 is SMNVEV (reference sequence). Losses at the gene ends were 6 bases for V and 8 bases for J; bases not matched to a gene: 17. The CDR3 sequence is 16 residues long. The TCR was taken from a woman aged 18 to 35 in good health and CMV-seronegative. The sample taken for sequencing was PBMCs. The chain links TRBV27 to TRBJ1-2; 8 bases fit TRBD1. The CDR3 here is CASRRPGQGVNGGYTF. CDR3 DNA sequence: TGTGCCAGCAGACGACCCGGACAGGGAGTTAACGGGGGCTACACCTTC.